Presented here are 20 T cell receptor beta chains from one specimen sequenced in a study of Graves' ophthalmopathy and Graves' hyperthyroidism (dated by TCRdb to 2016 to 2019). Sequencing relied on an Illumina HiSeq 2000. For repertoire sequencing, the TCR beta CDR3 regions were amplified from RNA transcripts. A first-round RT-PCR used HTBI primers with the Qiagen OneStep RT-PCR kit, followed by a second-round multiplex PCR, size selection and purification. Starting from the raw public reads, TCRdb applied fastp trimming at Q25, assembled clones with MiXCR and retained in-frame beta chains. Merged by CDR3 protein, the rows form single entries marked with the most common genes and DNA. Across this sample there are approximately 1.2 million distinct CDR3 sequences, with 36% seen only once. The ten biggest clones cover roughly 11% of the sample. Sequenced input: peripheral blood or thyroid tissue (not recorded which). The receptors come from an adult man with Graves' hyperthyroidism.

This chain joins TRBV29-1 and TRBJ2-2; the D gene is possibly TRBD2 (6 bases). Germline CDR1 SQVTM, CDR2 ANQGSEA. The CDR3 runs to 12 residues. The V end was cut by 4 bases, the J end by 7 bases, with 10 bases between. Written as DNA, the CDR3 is TGCAGCGTTGTCGGGGGTGACGGGGAGCTGTTTTTT. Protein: CSVVGGDGELFF.

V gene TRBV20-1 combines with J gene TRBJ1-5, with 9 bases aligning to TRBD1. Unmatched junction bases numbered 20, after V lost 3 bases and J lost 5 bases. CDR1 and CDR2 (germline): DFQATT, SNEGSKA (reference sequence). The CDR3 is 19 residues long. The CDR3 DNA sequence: TGCAGTGCTAGGGCGGGAGTACACCGGGGACAGGGAATGGATCAGCCCCAGCATTTT. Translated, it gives CSARAGVHRGQGMDQPQHF.

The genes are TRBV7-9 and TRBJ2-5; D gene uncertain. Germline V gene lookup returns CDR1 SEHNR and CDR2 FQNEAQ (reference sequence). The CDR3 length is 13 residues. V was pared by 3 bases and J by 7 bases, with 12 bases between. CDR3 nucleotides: TGTGCCAGCAGCTTGACGGGCCAGTCGACCCAGTACTTC. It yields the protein CASSLTGQSTQYF.

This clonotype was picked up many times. CDR3 nucleotide sequence: TGTGCCAGCAGTTATACAGGGGGCAGAGGGGGCACTGAAGCTTTCTTT. It translates to CASSYTGGRGGTEAFF. The V call is TRBV7-2, the J call TRBJ1-1; 9 bases line up with TRBD1. The CDR3 totals 16 residues. Germline loops: CDR1 SGHTA, CDR2 FQGNSA. Trimming at V came to 6 bases and at J to 4 bases, leaving 12 bases not matched to a gene.

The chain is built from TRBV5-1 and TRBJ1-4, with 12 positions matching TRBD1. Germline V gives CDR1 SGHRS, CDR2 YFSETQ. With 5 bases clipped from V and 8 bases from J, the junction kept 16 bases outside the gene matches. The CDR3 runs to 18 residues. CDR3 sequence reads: CASRPLPGQGAFEEKLFF. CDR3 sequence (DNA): TGCGCCAGCAGGCCTCTACCGGGACAGGGGGCGTTTGAAGAAAAACTGTTTTTT. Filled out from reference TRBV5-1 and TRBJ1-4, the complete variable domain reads KAGVTQTPRYLIKTRGQQVTLSCSPISGHRSVSWYQQTPGQGLQFLFEYFSETQRNKGNFPGRFSGRQFSNSRSEMNVSTLELGDSALYLCASRPLPGQGAFEEKLFFGSGTQLSVL.

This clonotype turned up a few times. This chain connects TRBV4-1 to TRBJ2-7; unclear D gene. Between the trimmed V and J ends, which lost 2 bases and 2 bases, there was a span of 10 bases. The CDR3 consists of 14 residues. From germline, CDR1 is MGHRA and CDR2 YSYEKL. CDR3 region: CASSQKPGPYEQYF. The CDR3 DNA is TGCGCCAGCAGCCAAAAACCGGGCCCCTACGAGCAGTACTTC.

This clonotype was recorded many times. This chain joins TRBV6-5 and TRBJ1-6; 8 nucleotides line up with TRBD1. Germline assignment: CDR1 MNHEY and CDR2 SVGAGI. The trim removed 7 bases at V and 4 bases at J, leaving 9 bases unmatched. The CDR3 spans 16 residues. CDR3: CASTSDRGTYNSPLHF. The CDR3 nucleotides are TGTGCCAGCACCTCCGACAGGGGAACTTATAATTCACCCCTCCACTTT.

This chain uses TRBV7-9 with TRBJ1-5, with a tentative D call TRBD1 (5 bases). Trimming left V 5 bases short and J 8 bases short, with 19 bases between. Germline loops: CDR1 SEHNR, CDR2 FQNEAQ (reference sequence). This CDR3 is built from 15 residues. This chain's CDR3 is CASSMGEGRLEPQHF. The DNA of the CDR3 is TGTGCCAGCAGCATGGGGGAGGGGCGGTTAGAGCCCCAGCATTTT.

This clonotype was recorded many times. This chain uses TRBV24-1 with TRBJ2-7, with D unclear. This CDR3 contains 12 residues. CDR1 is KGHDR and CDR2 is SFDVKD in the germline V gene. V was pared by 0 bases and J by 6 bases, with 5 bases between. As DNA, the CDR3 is TGTGCCACCAGTGATTTGCCGGGCGAGCAGTACTTC. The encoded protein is CATSDLPGEQYF.

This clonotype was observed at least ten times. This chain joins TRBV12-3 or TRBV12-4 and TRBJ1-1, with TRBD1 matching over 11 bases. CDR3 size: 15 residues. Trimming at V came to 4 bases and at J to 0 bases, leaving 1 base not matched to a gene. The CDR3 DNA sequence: TGTGCCAGCAGTTGGGGACAGGGGGTGAACACTGAAGCTTTCTTT. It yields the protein CASSWGQGVNTEAFF.

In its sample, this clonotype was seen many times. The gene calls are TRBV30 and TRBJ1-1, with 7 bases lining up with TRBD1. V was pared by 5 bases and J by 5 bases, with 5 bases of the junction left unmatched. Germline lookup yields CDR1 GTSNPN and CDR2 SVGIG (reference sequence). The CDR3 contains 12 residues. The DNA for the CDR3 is TGTGCCTGGTACAGGGGTATGACTGAAGCTTTCTTT. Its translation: CAWYRGMTEAFF.

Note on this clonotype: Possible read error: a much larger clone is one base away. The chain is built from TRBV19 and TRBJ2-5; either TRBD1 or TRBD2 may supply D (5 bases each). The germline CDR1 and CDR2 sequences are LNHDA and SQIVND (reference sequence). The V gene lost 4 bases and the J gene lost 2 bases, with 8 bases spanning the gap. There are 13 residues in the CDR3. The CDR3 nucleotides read TGTGCCAGTAGTACGGGACGGCAAGAGACCCAGTACTTC. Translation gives CASSTGRQETQYF.

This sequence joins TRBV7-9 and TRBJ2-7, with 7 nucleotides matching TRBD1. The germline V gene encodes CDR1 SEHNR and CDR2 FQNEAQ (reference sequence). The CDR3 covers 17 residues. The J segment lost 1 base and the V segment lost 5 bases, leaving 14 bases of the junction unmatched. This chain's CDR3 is CASSPRQGRTNSYEQYF. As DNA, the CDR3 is TGTGCCAGCAGCCCCCGACAGGGTAGAACCAATTCCTACGAGCAGTACTTC.

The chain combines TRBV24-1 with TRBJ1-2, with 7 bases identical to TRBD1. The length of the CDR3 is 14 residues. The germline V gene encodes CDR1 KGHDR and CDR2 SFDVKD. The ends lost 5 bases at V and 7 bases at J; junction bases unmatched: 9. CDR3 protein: CATSASTGVTGYTF. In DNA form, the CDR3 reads TGTGCCACCAGTGCTAGTACAGGGGTTACTGGCTACACCTTC.

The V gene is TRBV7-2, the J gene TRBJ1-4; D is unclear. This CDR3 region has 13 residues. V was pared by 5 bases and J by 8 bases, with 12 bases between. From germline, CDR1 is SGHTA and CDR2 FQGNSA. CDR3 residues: CASSENSWEKLFF. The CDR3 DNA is TGTGCCAGCAGCGAAAACAGTTGGGAAAAACTGTTTTTT.

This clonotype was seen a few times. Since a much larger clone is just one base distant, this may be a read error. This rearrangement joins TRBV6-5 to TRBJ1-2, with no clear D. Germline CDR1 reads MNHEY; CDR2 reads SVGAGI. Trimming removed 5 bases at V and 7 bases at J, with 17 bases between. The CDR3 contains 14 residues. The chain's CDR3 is CASSPDGLSSGYTF. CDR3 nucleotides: TGTGCCAGCAGTCCCGACGGATTGTCGTCTGGCTACACCTTC.

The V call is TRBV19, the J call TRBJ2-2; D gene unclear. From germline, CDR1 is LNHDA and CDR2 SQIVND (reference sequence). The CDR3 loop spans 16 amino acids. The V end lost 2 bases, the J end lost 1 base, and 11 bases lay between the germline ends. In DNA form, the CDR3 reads TGTGCCAGTAGTATACAAGGTCGATTGAACACCGGGGAGCTGTTTTTT. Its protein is CASSIQGRLNTGELFF.

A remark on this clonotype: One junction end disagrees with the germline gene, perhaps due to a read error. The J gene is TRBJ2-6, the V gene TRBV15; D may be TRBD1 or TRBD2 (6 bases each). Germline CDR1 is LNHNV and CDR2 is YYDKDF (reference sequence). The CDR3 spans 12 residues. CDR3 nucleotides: TGTGCCACCACGTCGGGGGCGAGCACTGAAGCTTTC. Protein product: CATTSGASTEAF.

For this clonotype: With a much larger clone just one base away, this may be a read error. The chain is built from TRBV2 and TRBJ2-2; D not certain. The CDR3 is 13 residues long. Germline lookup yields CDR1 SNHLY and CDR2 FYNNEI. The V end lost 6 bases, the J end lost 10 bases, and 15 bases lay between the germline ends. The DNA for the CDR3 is TGTGCCAGCAGCCGCAACATGCCCGAGGAGCTGTTTTTT. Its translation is CASSRNMPEELFF.

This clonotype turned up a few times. The CDR3 here is CASSSTAGTGERGTGELFF. The CDR3 DNA is TGTGCCAGCAGCTCAACAGCCGGGACAGGGGAGAGAGGCACCGGGGAGCTGTTTTTT. This chain uses TRBV7-9 with TRBJ2-2; 10 bases are shared with TRBD1. The J segment lost 4 bases and the V segment lost 4 bases, leaving 15 bases of the junction unmatched. The CDR3 is made up of 19 amino acids. Looked up from germline, CDR1 is SEHNR and CDR2 is FQNEAQ (reference sequence).